These 18 T cell receptor beta chains were sequenced from one sample in a study of CD8 T cells in Susac syndrome. After extraction with the RNeasy kit, about 0.45 to 1 ug of the RNA was reverse transcribed using random hexamers. One entry per CDR3 protein, called by TCRdb with MiXCR from the immunoSEQ multiplex PCR reads. This sample has under 85,000 distinct CDR3 sequences, with around 94% found just once. Sequencing was performed on CD8+ T cells from PBMCs. The receptors stem from a human donor with Susac syndrome.

The J gene is TRBJ1-1, the V gene TRBV30; the D is unclear. The length of the CDR3 is 12 residues. The germline V gene encodes CDR1 GTSNPN and CDR2 SVGIG (reference sequence). V lost 5 bases, J lost 0 bases, and 7 bases lay in between. For the CDR3, the DNA is TGTGCCTGGGACGGCTTGAACACTGAAGCTTTCTTT. As protein: CAWDGLNTEAFF. Full variable domain (missing parts from reference TRBV30 and TRBJ1-1): SQTIHQWPATLVQPVGSPLSLECTVEGTSNPNLYWYRQAAGRGLQLLFYSVGIGQISSEVPQNLSASRPQDRQFILSSKKLLLSDSGFYLCAWDGLNTEAFFGQGTRLTVV.

V and J are TRBV27 and TRBJ2-1; possibly TRBD1 for D (5 bases). CDR1 is MNHEY, CDR2 SMNVEV, per germline (reference sequence). This CDR3 has 11 residues. The germline V and J ends were trimmed by 11 bases and 4 bases, with 9 bases remaining between them. CDR3 sequence reads: CAPRVYNEQFF. CDR3 coding DNA: TGTGCCCCCAGGGTGTACAATGAGCAGTTCTTC.

The chain employs TRBV9 and TRBJ2-6; possibly TRBD2 for D (5 bases). Germline V gene lookup returns CDR1 SGDLS and CDR2 YYNGEE. The CDR3 has 16 residues. V was shortened by 4 bases and J by 5 bases, with 16 bases between the two germline ends. CDR3 in DNA: TGTGCCAGCAGCTCCAGCGGCGGGTACTGGGCCAACGTCCTGACTTTC. This translates into CASSSSGGYWANVLTF. The full variable domain, with the rest looked up from reference TRBV9 and TRBJ2-6, is DSGVTQTPKHLITATGQRVTLRCSPRSGDLSVYWYQQSLDQGLQFLIQYYNGEERAKGNILERFSAQQFPDLHSELNLSSLELGDSALYFCASSSSGGYWANVLTFGAGSRLTVL.

V usage is TRBV7-2 and J usage is TRBJ2-5; D not certain. V lost 1 base to trimming and J lost 5 bases, with 11 bases between them. This CDR3 contains 14 residues. Germline V gene data show CDR1 as SGHTA and CDR2 as FQGNSA. Here the CDR3 reads CASSLVDGLETQYF. The CDR3 coding sequence is TGTGCCAGCAGCTTAGTGGACGGGTTGGAGACCCAGTACTTC.

The chain uses TRBV27 and TRBJ2-2, with D possibly TRBD1 on 5 matching bases. This CDR3 has 14 residues. Trimming took off 6 bases at V and 1 base at J, with 9 bases between the two ends. Germline V gene sequence: CDR1 MNHEY, CDR2 SMNVEV (reference sequence). The CDR3 DNA reads TGTGCCAGCAGCCCGACAGAGAACACCGGGGAGCTGTTTTTT. Translating it yields CASSPTENTGELFF.

The rearrangement uses TRBV28 and TRBJ1-5, with D possibly matching TRBD1 (5 bases). Germline V gene data show CDR1 as MDHEN and CDR2 as SYDVKM. With 3 bases removed from V and 7 bases from J, the gap between germline ends came to 13 bases. The length of the CDR3 is 14 residues. CDR3 DNA sequence: TGTGCCAGCAGTTTGTCGACAGTACCACAGCCCCAGCATTTT. Protein sequence: CASSLSTVPQPQHF.

The chain couples TRBV4-3 to TRBJ1-1; possibly TRBD1 for D (6 bases). The V gene lost 1 base and the J gene lost 6 bases, with 15 bases spanning the gap. Germline CDR1 LGHNA, CDR2 YSLEER. The CDR3 sequence is 15 residues long. CDR3 in DNA: TGCGCCAGCAGCCAAGTCAAACAGGGAGTCGCTGAAGCTTTCTTT. Translating gives CASSQVKQGVAEAFF.

This clonotype occurred once. The chain combines TRBV27 with TRBJ2-7; no definite D call. V lost 5 bases and J 7 bases, leaving 15 bases between the germline ends. This CDR3 is built from 13 residues. CDR1 is MNHEY and CDR2 is SMNVEV in the germline V gene (reference sequence). The CDR3 is CASSNTPVREQYF. The CDR3 bases are TGTGCCAGCAGTAACACCCCCGTGCGAGAGCAGTACTTC.

This clonotype was seen once. The chain recombines TRBV7-9 with TRBJ1-1; D remains ambiguous. V lost 6 bases to trimming and J lost 3 bases, with 5 bases between them. Germline V gives CDR1 SEHNR, CDR2 FQNEAQ (reference sequence). The CDR3 has 11 residues. CDR3 sequence (DNA): TGTGCCAGCAGGAAGGACACTGAAGCTTTCTTT. This codes for CASRKDTEAFF.

The rearrangement uses TRBV3-1 and TRBJ1-2; no definite D call. Germline loops: CDR1 LGHDT, CDR2 YNNKEL (reference sequence). The V end was cut by 1 base, the J end by 7 bases, with 10 bases between. The CDR3 length is 13 residues. The CDR3 sequence is CASSQGNLAGYTF. The CDR3 DNA reads TGTGCCAGCAGCCAAGGTAACCTTGCTGGCTACACCTTC.

This clonotype was recorded once. The V and J genes are TRBV2 and TRBJ1-1, with 8 nucleotides matching TRBD1. Unmatched junction bases numbered 11, after V lost 7 bases and J lost 1 base. The CDR3 is 16 residues long. Per the germline V gene, CDR1 is SNHLY and CDR2 is FYNNEI. The CDR3 reads CASTTGQGSSNTEAFF. In nucleotides, the CDR3 is TGTGCCAGCACGACCGGACAGGGCTCATCGAACACTGAAGCTTTCTTT.

The V and J genes are TRBV19 and TRBJ2-3; 11 nucleotides match TRBD2. The V and J ends lost 1 base and 5 bases, in that order; junction bases with no gene match: 2. The CDR3 runs 15 residues. Looked up from germline, CDR1 is LNHDA and CDR2 is SQIVND (reference sequence). CDR3 sequence reads: CASSIGLAGGDTQYF. The CDR3 DNA sequence: TGTGCCAGTAGTATAGGCCTAGCGGGAGGAGATACGCAGTATTTT.

The rearrangement joins TRBV30 to TRBJ2-5; maybe TRBD2 (5 bases). V lost 1 base and J lost 1, with 7 bases in between. Germline lookup yields CDR1 GTSNPN and CDR2 SVGIG (reference sequence). The CDR3 covers 13 residues. The CDR3 coding sequence is TGTGCCTGGAGTGGCAGCGGCCAAGAGACCCAGTACTTC. Translated: CAWSGSGQETQYF. The whole variable domain, filled in from reference TRBV30 and TRBJ2-5, reads SQTIHQWPATLVQPVGSPLSLECTVEGTSNPNLYWYRQAAGRGLQLLFYSVGIGQISSEVPQNLSASRPQDRQFILSSKKLLLSDSGFYLCAWSGSGQETQYFGPGTRLLVL.

J is TRBJ2-7 and V is TRBV12-3 or TRBV12-4; D may be TRBD1 (5 bases). Trimming removed 4 bases from V and 6 bases from J, with 13 bases in between. This CDR3 region has 13 residues. The CDR3 DNA is TGTGCCAGCAGTTCCCGGACACGGGTCGAGCAGTACTTC. It specifies CASSSRTRVEQYF.

The rearrangement links TRBV12-3 or TRBV12-4 to TRBJ2-1; D call uncertain. This CDR3 spans 12 amino acids. Between the trimmed V and J ends, which lost 2 bases and 9 bases, there was a span of 8 bases. CDR3: CASSLRQPEQFF. The CDR3 nucleotides read TGTGCCAGCAGTTTAAGGCAGCCTGAGCAGTTCTTC.

The genes are TRBV4-2 and TRBJ1-4; D gene ambiguous. The CDR3 has 13 amino acids. The V and J ends lost 1 base and 8 bases respectively, with 8 bases between them. The germline V gene has CDR1 LGHNA and CDR2 YNFKEQ. CDR3 sequence reads: CASSQGVGEKLFF. CDR3 DNA sequence: TGTGCCAGCAGCCAAGGAGTGGGGGAAAAACTGTTTTTT.

V and J are TRBV7-9 and TRBJ1-1, with 7 nucleotides matching TRBD1. Trimming at V came to 1 base and at J to 10 bases, leaving 18 bases not matched to a gene. Per germline, CDR1 SEHNR and CDR2 FQNEAQ (reference sequence). The CDR3 length is 17 residues. This chain's CDR3 is CASSLDSSQADRVVAFF. CDR3 in DNA: TGTGCCAGCAGCTTAGATTCGAGTCAAGCCGACAGGGTTGTAGCTTTCTTT.

This chain links TRBV14 with TRBJ2-1; 11 nucleotides line up with TRBD2. The germline CDR1 and CDR2 sequences are SGHDN and FVKESK. The CDR3 has 16 residues. Germline trimming cut 4 bases from V and 8 bases from J; bases unmatched to any gene: 10. The CDR3 coding sequence is TGTGCCAGCAGCCGCCACGAACTAGCGGGGGCCTATGAGCAGTTCTTC. Translated, it gives CASSRHELAGAYEQFF.